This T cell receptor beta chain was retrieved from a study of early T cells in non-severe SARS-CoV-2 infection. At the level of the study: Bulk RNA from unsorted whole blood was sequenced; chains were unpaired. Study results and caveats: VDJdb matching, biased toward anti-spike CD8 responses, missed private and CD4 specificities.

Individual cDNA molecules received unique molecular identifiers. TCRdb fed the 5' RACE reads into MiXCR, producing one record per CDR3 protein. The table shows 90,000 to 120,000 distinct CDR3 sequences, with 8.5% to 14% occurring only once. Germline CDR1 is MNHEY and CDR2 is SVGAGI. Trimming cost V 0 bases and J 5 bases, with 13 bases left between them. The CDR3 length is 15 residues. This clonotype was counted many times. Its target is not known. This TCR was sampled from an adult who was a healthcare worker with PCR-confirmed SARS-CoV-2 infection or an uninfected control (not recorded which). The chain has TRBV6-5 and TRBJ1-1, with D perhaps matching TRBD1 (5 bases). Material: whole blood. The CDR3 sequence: CASSYSEGSGTEAFF. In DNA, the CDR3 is TGTGCCAGCAGTTACTCAGAGGGGAGTGGGACTGAAGCTTTCTTT.